The T cell receptor (beta chain) under discussion was sequenced for a study of naive and memory T cell subsets. Points from the study as a whole: Clonotypes are single alpha or beta chains, not paired receptors.

Germline assignment: CDR1 MNHEY and CDR2 SVGEGT. The CDR3 has 14 amino acids. The V and J ends lost 0 bases and 6 bases, in that order; junction bases with no gene match: 0. This clonotype was picked up many times. The target antigen is unknown. An equimolar mix of two oligonucleotides served as the beta constant-region primer for TRBC1 and TRBC2. Nested alpha and beta constant-region primers with the SP2 primer drove four PCR rounds on ligated cDNA. TCRdb fed the UMI-ligation and nested PCR reads into MiXCR, producing one record per CDR3 protein. Found here are some 80,000 distinct CDR3 sequences, about 9.9% of them singletons; the top ten hold 1.2%. Cells stained for CD3, CD4, CD8, CD45RA, CD27 and viability were sorted into four CD45RA/CD27 subsets.

This chain connects TRBV6-2 or TRBV6-3 to TRBJ2-7; 12 nucleotides match TRBD2. Sequenced: naive CD8+ T cells from blood. This receptor was identified in a human donor in good health. The CDR3 DNA reads TGTGCCAGCAGTTACTCACTAGCGGGAGGCGAGCAGTACTTC. This encodes CASSYSLAGGEQYF.